This T cell receptor (beta chain) was observed in a study of T-cell memory formation after mild COVID-19. Each CDR3 protein is one row after TCRdb ran MiXCR on the 5' RACE reads. The table records approximately 45,000 distinct CDR3 sequences, 6% to 8.5% of them present only once. The sample holds many counts of this clonotype. Losses at the gene ends were 4 bases for V and 3 bases for J; bases not matched to a gene: 6. The CDR3 length is 14 residues. The clonotype was recovered from an adult who had mild COVID-19 (a few samples of this study predate the infection). Cell type and time point are not known. J is TRBJ2-7 and V is TRBV12-3 or TRBV12-4; the match to TRBD1 covers 7 bases. Sequencing was done on a sample of PBMCs or a T cell subset sorted from them (not recorded which). The CDR3 nucleotides are TGTGCCAGCAGTTACGCCGGGACAGACTACGAGCAGTACTTC. Its translation is CASSYAGTDYEQYF.